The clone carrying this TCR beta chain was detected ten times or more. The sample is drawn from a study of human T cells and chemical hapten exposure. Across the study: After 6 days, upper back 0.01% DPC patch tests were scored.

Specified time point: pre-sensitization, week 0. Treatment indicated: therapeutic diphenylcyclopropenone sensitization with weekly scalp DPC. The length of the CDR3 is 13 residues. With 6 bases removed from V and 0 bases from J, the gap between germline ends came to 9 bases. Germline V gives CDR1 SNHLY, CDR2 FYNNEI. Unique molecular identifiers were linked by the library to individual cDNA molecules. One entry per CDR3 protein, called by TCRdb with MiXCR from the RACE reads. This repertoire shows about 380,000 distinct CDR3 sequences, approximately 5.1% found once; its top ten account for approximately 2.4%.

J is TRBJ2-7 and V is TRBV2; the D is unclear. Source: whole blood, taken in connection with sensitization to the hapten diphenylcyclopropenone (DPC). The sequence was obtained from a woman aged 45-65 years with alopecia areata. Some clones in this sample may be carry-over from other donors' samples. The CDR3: CASRETASYEQYF. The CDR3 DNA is TGTGCCAGCAGGGAAACTGCCTCCTACGAGCAGTACTTC.